These T cell receptor beta chains were read from a single sample in a study of radiotherapy plus CTLA-4 blockade in lung cancer. This table comes from immunoSEQ multiplex PCR, and its TCRdb copy is limited to in-frame clones, with some not included. Of about 97,000 clones in the sample, 65% to 80% were seen once. The specimen was peripheral blood, collected from a patient treated with radiotherapy plus ipilimumab. The origin of the receptors is a human donor with non-small cell lung cancer who had a partial response to radiotherapy plus ipilimumab. Some clones in this sample may be carry-over from other donors' samples. Both conserved end residues are part of each CDR3. D genes are given only for firm matches. Rows give clone size only sometimes, using once, few, many, or a class for an expanded clone.

cdr3_length	d_call	clone_size	v_call	j_call	cdr3_aa	cdr3_nt
15	-	once	TRBV11-3	TRBJ2-5	CASSWSGTGSETQYF	TGTGCCAGCAGCTGGTCGGGCACAGGGAGTGAGACCCAGTACTTC
17	-	-	TRBV2	TRBJ2-3	CASSEAPASVLTDTQYF	TGTGCCAGCAGTGAAGCGCCGGCTAGTGTGTTGACAGATACGCAGTATTTT
15	-	-	TRBV7-2	TRBJ1-2	CASSLGLGGQYGYTF	TGTGCCAGCAGCTTGGGCCTGGGGGGGCAATATGGCTACACCTTC
16	TRBD2	-	TRBV7-2	TRBJ2-1	CASTIRTSGRLNEQFF	TGTGCCAGCACCATACGGACTAGCGGGAGGCTCAATGAGCAGTTCTTC
12	-	-	TRBV5-8	TRBJ2-5	CASSQIQETQYF	TGTGCCAGCAGCCAAATCCAAGAGACCCAGTACTTC
13	-	-	TRBV7-9	TRBJ1-2	CASSRQANYGYTF	TGTGCCAGCAGCCGACAGGCTAACTATGGCTACACCTTC
15	-	few	TRBV18	TRBJ2-1	CASSPVSQGHNEQFF	TGTGCCAGCTCACCTGTGTCACAGGGACACAATGAGCAGTTCTTC
15	-	-	TRBV4-2	TRBJ2-3	CASSQDRRLTDTQYF	TGTGCCAGCAGCCAAGATAGACGACTGACAGATACGCAGTATTTT
15	-	few	TRBV5-1	TRBJ1-6	CASSLAGRGSSPLHF	TGCGCCAGCAGCTTGGCGGGTAGGGGGAGTTCACCCCTCCACTTT
14	-	few	TRBV18	TRBJ1-3	CASSPRTGGNTIYF	TGTGCCAGCTCACCACGGACTGGAGGAAACACCATATATTTT
16	-	-	TRBV28	TRBJ1-6	CASSSPGGPDNSPLHF	TGTGCCAGCAGTTCCCCCGGGGGTCCGGATAATTCACCCCTCCACTTT
14	-	-	TRBV18	TRBJ2-5	CASSIQGKQETQYF	TGTGCCAGCTCAATTCAGGGAAAGCAAGAGACCCAGTACTTC
12	-	once	TRBV5-1	TRBJ1-6	CASSLVNPPLHF	TGCGCCAGCAGCTTGGTCAATCCACCCCTCCACTTT
17	TRBD2	-	TRBV4-2	TRBJ2-3	CASSQTPLAGAPDTQYF	TGTGCCAGCAGCCAAACCCCCCTAGCGGGGGCCCCAGATACGCAGTATTTT
13	-	-	TRBV7-3	TRBJ2-5	CASSLTGAGEQYF	TGTGCCAGCAGCTTAACTGGAGCTGGGGAGCAGTACTTC
18	TRBD1	-	TRBV2	TRBJ1-2	CASKPGTGTGGVNYGYTF	TGTGCCAGCAAACCGGGTACAGGGACAGGGGGGGTGAACTATGGCTACACCTTC
13	-	once	TRBV30	TRBJ1-5	CAWSINSNQPQHF	TGTGCCTGGAGTATAAATAGCAATCAGCCCCAGCATTTT
16	-	-	TRBV13	TRBJ1-5	CASSPRTVSSNQPQHF	TGTGCCAGCAGCCCCAGGACAGTCAGTAGCAATCAGCCCCAGCATTTT
17	TRBD2	-	TRBV10-2	TRBJ2-7	CASSEGGPGLAGYEQYF	TGCGCCAGCAGCGAGGGGGGTCCCGGACTAGCGGGTTACGAGCAGTACTTC
13	-	-	TRBV13	TRBJ2-3	CASSPDSFDTQYF	TGTGCCAGCAGCCCGGACAGTTTCGATACGCAGTATTTT
13	-	-	TRBV7-9	TRBJ2-1	CASSLASTHKEFF	TGTGCCAGCAGCTTAGCAAGCACTCATAAAGAGTTCTTC
16	-	-	TRBV30	TRBJ2-1	CAWSIEALPSYNEQFF	TGTGCCTGGAGTATCGAAGCTCTTCCCTCCTACAATGAGCAGTTCTTC
14	-	-	TRBV23-1	TRBJ2-5	CASSQESEGETQYF	TGCGCCAGCAGTCAGGAGTCCGAGGGAGAGACCCAGTACTTC
14	TRBD1	-	TRBV2	TRBJ2-4	CASSERGGRNIQYF	TGTGCCAGCAGTGAAAGAGGGGGCAGGAACATTCAGTACTTC
14	-	-	TRBV7-9	TRBJ1-6	CASSLGTLGSPLHF	TGTGCCAGCAGCCTCGGGACACTTGGTTCACCCCTCCACTTT
12	-	many	TRBV13	TRBJ1-1	CASSPQGRGAFF	TGTGCCAGCAGCCCCCAGGGAAGGGGAGCTTTCTTT
14	TRBD1	once	TRBV2	TRBJ1-1	CASTEGTVNTEAFF	TGTGCCAGCACTGAGGGGACAGTTAACACTGAAGCTTTCTTT
17	TRBD1	-	TRBV7-7	TRBJ2-2	CASSTSTGADYTGELFF	TGTGCCAGCAGCACGTCGACAGGGGCCGATTACACCGGGGAGCTGTTTTTT
12	-	-	TRBV6-5	TRBJ2-5	CASSPARETQYF	TGTGCCAGCAGTCCCGCCCGGGAGACCCAGTACTTC
18	TRBD2	few	TRBV5-8	TRBJ2-2	CASSLFFSSGRISGELFF	TGTGCCAGCAGCCTATTTTTTTCTAGCGGGAGAATCTCCGGGGAGCTGTTTTTT
13	-	-	TRBV28	TRBJ2-7	CASSLGGRGEQYF	TGTGCCAGCAGTTTAGGGGGCCGAGGCGAGCAGTACTTC
14	-	-	TRBV5-1	TRBJ2-1	CASSLEAGSDEQFF	TGCGCCAGCAGCTTGGAGGCAGGGTCGGATGAGCAGTTCTTC
14	-	-	TRBV5-8	TRBJ1-2	CASSLGGVRYGYTF	TGTGCCAGCAGCTTGGGGGGGGTTCGGTATGGCTACACCTTC
13	-	-	TRBV7-9	TRBJ1-2	CASSLLATDGYTF	TGTGCCAGCAGCTTGTTGGCAACCGATGGCTACACCTTC
15	-	-	TRBV28	TRBJ2-7	CASSPRTGIGYEQYF	TGTGCCAGCAGTCCTCGTACAGGGATTGGCTACGAGCAGTACTTC
14	-	few	TRBV11-3	TRBJ1-5	CASSSIKGFQPQHF	TGTGCCAGCAGCTCGATAAAGGGGTTTCAGCCCCAGCATTTT
15	TRBD2	-	TRBV5-1	TRBJ2-3	CASSTTSVNTDTQYF	TGCGCCAGCAGCACGACTAGCGTCAACACAGATACGCAGTATTTT
14	-	-	TRBV6-1	TRBJ1-5	CASSLGGRDQPQHF	TGTGCCAGCAGCCTGGGGGGTAGGGATCAGCCCCAGCATTTT
15	TRBD1	-	TRBV4-2	TRBJ1-3	CASTRTGSSGNTIYF	TGTGCCAGCACCAGGACAGGATCCTCTGGAAACACCATATATTTT
16	-	-	TRBV18	TRBJ1-3	CASSPSGGYSGNTIYF	TGTGCCAGCTCACCCTCCGGCGGGTACTCTGGAAACACCATATATTTT
14	-	few	TRBV11-2	TRBJ1-1	CASSPLNQGTEAFF	TGTGCCAGCAGCCCCTTAAATCAGGGGACTGAAGCTTTCTTT
14	-	-	TRBV19	TRBJ2-1	CASSIGELGNEQFF	TGTGCCAGTAGTATAGGCGAACTAGGGAATGAGCAGTTCTTC
18	TRBD1	-	TRBV30	TRBJ1-1	CAWMNQQGAPPMNTEAFF	TGCGCCTGGATGAATCAACAGGGGGCGCCCCCCATGAACACTGAAGCTTTCTTT
16	TRBD1	-	TRBV5-1	TRBJ2-1	CASSPLRDRGSEEQFF	TGCGCCAGCAGCCCCTTAAGGGACAGGGGTAGTGAAGAGCAGTTCTTC
14	TRBD1	-	TRBV5-1	TRBJ1-5	CASSPTGGNQPQHF	TGCGCCAGCAGCCCTACAGGGGGCAATCAGCCCCAGCATTTT
20	TRBD2	-	TRBV27	TRBJ2-4	CASSGKLAGETRLAKNIQYF	TGTGCCAGCAGTGGGAAACTAGCGGGAGAAACCCGGCTAGCCAAAAACATTCAGTACTTC
17	TRBD1	few	TRBV7-9	TRBJ1-3	CASRRDRGLTGGNTIYF	TGTGCCAGCAGGAGGGACAGGGGGCTTACGGGTGGAAACACCATATATTTT
14	-	-	TRBV5-8	TRBJ1-2	CASSLSLNNYGYTF	TGTGCCAGCAGCTTGTCCCTTAATAACTATGGCTACACCTTC
14	-	-	TRBV5-1	TRBJ2-3	CASSPGLSTDTQYF	TGCGCCAGCAGCCCTGGGCTCTCCACAGATACGCAGTATTTT
16	TRBD1	-	TRBV19	TRBJ1-2	CASSTLGQGFGYGYTF	TGTGCCAGTAGCACACTCGGACAGGGTTTTGGCTATGGCTACACCTTC
15	TRBD1	-	TRBV9	TRBJ1-4	CASSVDRGGNEKLFF	TGTGCCAGCAGCGTGGACAGGGGAGGGAATGAAAAACTGTTTTTT
13	TRBD1	-	TRBV7-2	TRBJ2-7	CATSTGAISEQYF	TGTGCCACCTCGACAGGGGCGATTAGCGAGCAGTACTTC
13	TRBD1	once	TRBV25-1	TRBJ1-2	CASRQGAVGGYTF	TGTGCCAGCAGACAGGGGGCGGTCGGTGGCTACACCTTC
15	TRBD2	few	TRBV4-2	TRBJ2-1	CASSQGPGTSNEQFF	TGTGCCAGCAGCCAAGGTCCCGGGACTAGCAATGAGCAGTTCTTC
16	-	-	TRBV10-1	TRBJ2-7	CASSDSLAGQFNEQYF	TGCGCCAGCAGTGATTCGCTAGCCGGGCAATTCAACGAGCAGTACTTC
13	-	-	TRBV2	TRBJ2-3	CASGARLTDTQYF	TGTGCCAGCGGGGCGCGCCTGACAGATACGCAGTATTTT
14	-	-	TRBV25-1	TRBJ2-7	CASSEFGDAYEQYF	TGTGCCAGCAGTGAATTCGGAGACGCCTACGAGCAGTACTTC
15	TRBD1	-	TRBV28	TRBJ1-5	CASSLGQALSQPQHF	TGTGCCAGCAGCCTCGGACAGGCCCTCAGTCAGCCCCAGCATTTT
19	-	once	TRBV4-2	TRBJ1-6	CASSQDEVGGGAYNSPLHF	TGTGCCAGCAGCCAAGATGAAGTCGGGGGTGGAGCCTATAATTCACCCCTCCACTTT